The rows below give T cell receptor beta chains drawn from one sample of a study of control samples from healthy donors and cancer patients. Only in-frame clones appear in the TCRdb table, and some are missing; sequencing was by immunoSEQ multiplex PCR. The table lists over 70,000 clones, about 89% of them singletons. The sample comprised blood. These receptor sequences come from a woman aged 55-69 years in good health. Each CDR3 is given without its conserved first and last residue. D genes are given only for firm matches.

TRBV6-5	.	ASSSLRGYT
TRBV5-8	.	ASFLGHLNPLSGANVLT
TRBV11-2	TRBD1	ASSLGQGAEKLF
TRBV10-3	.	AISFENIGYEQY
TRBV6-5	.	ASSYDGGWTQY
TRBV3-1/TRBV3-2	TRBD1	ASSQAGGSYNEQF
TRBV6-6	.	ASSTAGLQETQY
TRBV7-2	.	ASSLGGGIVFNEQF
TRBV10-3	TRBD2	AISESQGLAGEQF
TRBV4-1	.	ASSYGNGPRGNEQF
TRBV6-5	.	ASSYRLRRDEQF
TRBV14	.	ASSPPGTLITRQY
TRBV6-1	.	ASSDPPGGGDTEAF
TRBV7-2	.	ASSTSDGYEQY
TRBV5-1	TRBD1	ASSLAGQGNEKLF
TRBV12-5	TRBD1	ASTRDRGRETQY
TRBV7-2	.	ASSLPQGDNSPLH
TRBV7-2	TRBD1	ASSSTGAGQPQH
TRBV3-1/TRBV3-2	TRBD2	ASSQNGGGNNEQF
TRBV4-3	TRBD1	ASSQDSGQGVSGNTIY
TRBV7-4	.	ASSPYTGLTCYEQY
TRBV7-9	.	ASSSTGPSPLH
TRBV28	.	ASSLSGRNTDTQY
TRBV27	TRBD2	ASSLAGVGYEQY
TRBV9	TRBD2	ASQVGEGSYNEQF
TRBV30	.	AWIPFDQGYYGYT
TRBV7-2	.	ASSLGRMGWNTEAF
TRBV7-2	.	ASSPYRADNEQF
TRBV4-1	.	ASRPKPVVGTEAF
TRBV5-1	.	ASVLGGPSSYNEQF
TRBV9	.	ASSVAQGTEAF